Below are 7 T cell receptor beta chains sequenced from a single sample in a study of blood T cell repertoires in COVID-19. Produced via immunoSEQ multiplex PCR; TCRdb's table is partial and in-frame only. The sample consists of about 240,000 clones, approximately 90% of them appearing once. Material for sequencing was peripheral blood. These receptors were obtained from a man in his 60s who had recovered from COVID-19.

This rearrangement joins TRBV7-2 to TRBJ1-1; 8 bases align to TRBD1. The CDR3 is made up of 14 amino acids. The V gene end was trimmed by 5 bases and the J gene end by 1 base; junction bases not matched to a gene: 3. Germline values: CDR1 SGHTA, CDR2 FQGNSA. DNA of the CDR3: TGTGCCAGCAGCGCAGGGGGCTGGAACACTGAAGCTTTCTTT. Encoded protein: CASSAGGWNTEAFF.

The V call is TRBV19, the J call TRBJ2-3, with a weak D call TRBD1 (5 bases). V lost 4 bases, J lost 1 base, and 15 bases lay in between. Germline V gene lookup returns CDR1 LNHDA and CDR2 SQIVND (reference sequence). This CDR3 has 16 residues. This chain's CDR3 is CASSTQQETGTDTQYF. The CDR3 coding sequence is TGTGCCAGTAGTACCCAACAGGAAACTGGCACAGATACGCAGTATTTT.

J is TRBJ2-2 and V is TRBV20-1, with D perhaps TRBD1 (6 bases). This CDR3 is 13 amino acids long. Germline values: CDR1 DFQATT, CDR2 SNEGSKA (reference sequence). V lost 3 bases to trimming and J lost 3 bases, with 8 bases between them. As DNA, the CDR3 is TGCAGTGCTAGTAAGGGGGACACCGGGGAGCTGTTTTTT. It specifies CSASKGDTGELFF.

The chain carries TRBV18 and TRBJ2-7; tentatively, D is TRBD1 (6 bases). The CDR3 totals 15 residues. The V end lost 2 bases, the J end lost 3 bases, and 14 bases lay between the germline ends. The germline V gene has CDR1 KGHSH and CDR2 LQKENI. Written as DNA, the CDR3 is TGTGCCAGCTCACCAACCCGGACAGCCAACTACGAGCAGTACTTC. It is translated as CASSPTRTANYEQYF.

The chain has TRBV30 and TRBJ2-2, with a tentative D call TRBD1 (5 bases). The CDR3 runs to 13 residues. Germline V gives CDR1 GTSNPN, CDR2 SVGIG (reference sequence). V was pared by 0 bases and J by 6 bases, with 8 bases between. The CDR3 bases are TGTGCCTGGAGTGTCAGGGCGGCCGGGGAGCTGTTTTTT. Translation: CAWSVRAAGELFF.

This clone has a count of ten or more. The chain links TRBV18 to TRBJ1-5; D might be TRBD1 (6 bases). CDR1 KGHSH and CDR2 LQKENI come from the germline V gene. V lost 3 bases to trimming and J lost 2 bases, with 11 bases between them. CDR3 size: 15 residues. CDR3 protein: CASSPTRTGNQPQHF. The CDR3 nucleotides are TGTGCCAGCTCACCCACTCGGACAGGCAATCAGCCCCAGCATTTT.

The rearrangement uses TRBV24-1 and TRBJ2-7, with 8 positions matching TRBD2. Germline loops: CDR1 KGHDR, CDR2 SFDVKD. The CDR3 runs 19 residues. J lost 0 bases, V lost 0 bases, and 12 bases had no gene match. In DNA form, the CDR3 reads TGTGCCACCAGTGATTTGGGGACTAGTTCCCCCGTGGGCTCCTACGAGCAGTACGTC. Translating it yields CATSDLGTSSPVGSYEQYV.